These 2 T cell receptor beta chains were all obtained from the same sample, sequenced in a study of cytomegalovirus exposure and HLA in healthy donors (dated by TCRdb to the late 2010s). Library prep was done by the immunoSEQ multiplex PCR assay. For the multiplex PCR, a mixture combining 60 forward primers for TCR Vbeta segments and 13 reverse primers for TCR Jbeta segments was used. What TCRdb holds here is the immuneACCESS table cut down to in-frame rearrangements. Part of the clones is not present; checked against another copy, under half of the missing clones reflect an unresolved V gene, and the others are unexplained. This sample lists about 220,000 clones; 76% were detected once. The top ten hold 0.55% to 0.75% of the sample. Sequencing was carried out using PBMCs. Receptor source: a man aged 18-30 years in good health and CMV-seronegative.

The chain carries TRBV18 and TRBJ2-1, with 9 bases that match TRBD2. V was clipped by 0 bases and J by 4 bases; unmatched bases: 10. The CDR3 sequence is 18 residues long. CDR1 and CDR2 (germline): KGHSH, LQKENI. CDR3 residues: CASSPPESSGRRYNEQFF. The CDR3 coding sequence is TGTGCCAGCTCACCACCGGAGTCGAGCGGGAGGCGTTACAATGAGCAGTTCTTC.

This clone was seen only once. This sequence joins TRBV27 and TRBJ1-2, with 7 bases fitting TRBD1. With 0 bases clipped from V and 6 bases from J, the junction kept 4 bases outside the gene matches. Per germline, CDR1 MNHEY and CDR2 SMNVEV (reference sequence). The CDR3 has 14 residues. In nucleotides, the CDR3 is TGTGCCAGCAGTTTATCCCCGACAGGGAATGGCTACACCTTC. Protein product: CASSLSPTGNGYTF.